Presented here are 13 T cell receptor beta chains from one specimen sequenced in a study of T cells after yellow fever vaccination. MiXCR was run by TCRdb on the 5' RACE reads, yielding one entry per CDR3 protein. This table has hundreds of thousands of distinct CDR3 sequences, 18% appearing once. The source was PBMCs, collected before the yellow fever booster vaccination. The receptor set was obtained from a man aged 18 to 35 who received the YFV17D yellow fever vaccine.

At least ten counts were recorded for this clonotype. The chain couples TRBV25-1 to TRBJ2-4; 9 bases are a match to TRBD1. The CDR3 loop spans 15 amino acids. J gave up 4 bases and V 3 bases, and 4 bases lay outside the gene matches. Germline V CDR1 and CDR2: MGHDK, SYGVNS. The CDR3 sequence is CASSEGGTGKNIQYF. CDR3 DNA sequence: TGTGCCAGCAGTGAGGGTGGGACAGGGAAAAACATTCAGTACTTC.

The V and J genes are TRBV7-2 and TRBJ2-7; D may be TRBD2 (6 bases). Per germline, CDR1 SGHTA and CDR2 FQGNSA. V lost 3 bases, J lost 0 bases, and 9 bases lay in between. CDR3 size: 14 residues. The DNA for the CDR3 is TGTGCCAGCAGCTTCGGGAGAAACTCCTACGAGCAGTACTTC. Translating it yields CASSFGRNSYEQYF.

This clonotype was picked up a small number of times. V gene TRBV7-9 combines with J gene TRBJ1-1; tentatively, D is TRBD1 (6 bases). V lost 5 bases and J lost 1, with 14 bases in between. Germline CDR1 SEHNR, CDR2 FQNEAQ (reference sequence). The CDR3 is made up of 15 amino acids. This CDR3 is CASSTHGGRNTEAFF. The CDR3 DNA is TGTGCCAGCAGCACACACGGGGGCCGGAACACTGAAGCTTTCTTT.

This clonotype was counted ten times or more. The gene calls are TRBV6-5 and TRBJ2-2, with 7 positions matching TRBD1. After removal of 7 bases from V and 7 bases from J, the junction contained 6 bases not matched to a gene. This CDR3 comprises 13 residues. Germline V gene lookup returns CDR1 MNHEY and CDR2 SVGAGI. CDR3 nucleotide sequence: TGTGCCAGCAACCGACAGGGAAACGGGGAGCTGTTTTTT. It encodes CASNRQGNGELFF.

The chain uses TRBV23-1 and TRBJ1-4; D is unresolved. TRBV23-1 is an ORF; its function is uncertain. The CDR3 contains 13 residues. Deletions cut 2 bases from V and 4 bases from J, with 5 bases between. In DNA form, the CDR3 reads TGCGCCAGCAGTCAACAGCGTAATGAAAAACTGTTTTTT. Translating gives CASSQQRNEKLFF.

As to this clonotype: The germline gene is not matched at one end of the junction; a read error may be the cause. The chain recombines TRBV7-7 with TRBJ2-5, with D perhaps matching TRBD1 (5 bases). The germline gives CDR1 SSHAT, CDR2 FNYEAQ (reference sequence). The CDR3 contains 14 residues. For the CDR3, the DNA is TGTGCTAGCAGCTTAGGGGATGTGGGGGAGACCCAGTACTTC. Translating it yields CASSLGDVGETQYF. Using reference TRBV7-7 and TRBJ2-5 for the parts outside the CDR3, the full variable domain is GAGVSQSPRYKVTKRGQDVTLRCDPISSHATLYWYQQALGQGPEFLTYFNYEAQPDKSGLPSDRFSAERPEGSISTLTIQRTEQRDSAMYRCASSLGDVGETQYFGPGTRLLVL.

There are a few counts of this clonotype. This chain connects TRBV7-2 to TRBJ1-5; D ambiguous. Per germline, CDR1 SGHTA and CDR2 FQGNSA. V lost 1 base to trimming and J lost 0 bases, with 10 bases between them. This CDR3 has 16 amino acids. The CDR3 is CASSLEPAHSNQPQHF. DNA for the CDR3: TGTGCCAGCAGCTTAGAACCGGCACATAGCAATCAGCCCCAGCATTTT.

The chain uses TRBV7-9 and TRBJ1-1, with TRBD1 matching over 9 bases. V lost 2 bases to trimming and J lost 5 bases; unmatched junction nucleotides: 6. The V gene's germline CDR1 is SEHNR and CDR2 FQNEAQ (reference sequence). This CDR3 comprises 15 residues. In nucleotides, the CDR3 is TGTGCCAGCAGCTTAACAGGGGGCCGGTATACTGAAGCTTTCTTT. Translation gives CASSLTGGRYTEAFF.

This clonotype has at least ten counts. The chain carries TRBV20-1 and TRBJ1-5; 8 bases fit TRBD1. The CDR3 is 15 amino acids. V gave up 5 bases and J gave up 0 bases; unmatched junction bases: 6. Germline V gene lookup returns CDR1 DFQATT and CDR2 SNEGSKA (reference sequence). DNA for the CDR3: TGCAGTGCTTATATCAGGGGGCTTAGCAATCAGCCCCAGCATTTT. This codes for CSAYIRGLSNQPQHF.

The J gene is TRBJ2-1, the V gene TRBV12-3 or TRBV12-4, with TRBD2 identical over 11 bases. V shed 6 bases and J 4 bases; nucleotides not matched to a gene: 11. CDR3 length: 17 residues. CDR3 protein: CASSPLTSGDSYNEQFF. The CDR3 DNA follows: TGTGCCAGCAGCCCACTGACTAGCGGGGATTCATACAATGAGCAGTTCTTC.

This rearrangement joins TRBV4-1 to TRBJ2-2; 11 bases fit TRBD2. This CDR3 region has 16 residues. J lost 4 bases, V lost 1 base, and 2 bases had no gene match. CDR1 MGHRA and CDR2 YSYEKL come from the germline V gene. CDR3 nucleotide sequence: TGCGCCAGCAGCCAAGCAGGGACTAGCGGCACCGGGGAGCTGTTTTTT. This codes for CASSQAGTSGTGELFF.

In this sample, this clonotype turned up a few times. V gene TRBV4-2 combines with J gene TRBJ1-2; D ambiguous. The CDR3 covers 13 residues. With 0 bases removed from V and 1 base from J, the gap between germline ends came to 3 bases. In germline, CDR1 is LGHNA, CDR2 YNFKEQ. For the CDR3, the DNA is TGTGCCAGCAGCCAAGATCTTAACTATGGCTACACCTTC. Translated: CASSQDLNYGYTF.

This clonotype has more than one count but fewer than ten. The CDR3 DNA is TGCGCCAGCAGCCCAACCCGACAGGGTCAAGGGTATAATTCACCCCTCCACTTT. Translation gives CASSPTRQGQGYNSPLHF. The chain uses TRBV5-1 and TRBJ1-6; 7 bases agree with TRBD1. CDR3 length: 18 residues. V was pared by 4 bases and J by 4 bases, with 14 bases of the junction left unmatched. The germline CDR1 and CDR2 sequences are SGHRS and YFSETQ.